These 25 T cell receptor beta chains originate from one sample sequenced in a study of PD-1 blockade in classical Hodgkin lymphoma. The protocol was immunoSEQ multiplex PCR, while the TCRdb copy is restricted to in-frame clones and leaves out a portion. This table has about 6,800 clones, 80% appearing once. No patient escaped relapse after autologous stem cell transplantation, and brentuximab vedotin exposure varied. The authors purified CD4+ T cells from thawed PBMCs by magnetic negative selection. The sequences come from CD4+ T cells from blood, collected at baseline. The receptors were gathered from a human donor with classical Hodgkin lymphoma.

V usage is TRBV19 and J usage is TRBJ1-4; TRBD1 is a possible D gene (5 bases). The CDR3 contains 14 residues. V was clipped by 6 bases and J by 0 bases, with 8 bases between them. Germline CDR1 is LNHDA and CDR2 is SQIVND (reference sequence). CDR3 region: CASSLTATNEKLFF. CDR3 nucleotide sequence: TGTGCCAGTAGCCTGACAGCAACTAATGAAAAACTGTTTTTT. Full variable domain (outside the CDR3, taken from reference TRBV19 and TRBJ1-4): DGGITQSPKYLFRKEGQNVTLSCEQNLNHDAMYWYRQDPGQGLRLIYYSQIVNDFQKGDIAEGYSVSREKKESFPLTVTSAQKNPTAFYLCASSLTATNEKLFFGSGTQLSVL.

V gene TRBV6-5 combines with J gene TRBJ1-5; no clear D. V lost 6 bases and J 5 bases, leaving 11 bases between the germline ends. The CDR3 loop spans 13 amino acids. CDR1 and CDR2 (germline): MNHEY, SVGAGI. The CDR3 spells CASSLNGDQPQHF. CDR3 nucleotides: TGTGCCAGCAGCCTTAATGGGGATCAGCCCCAGCATTTT.

This chain uses TRBV27 with TRBJ1-2; D remains unclear. Per the germline V gene, CDR1 is MNHEY and CDR2 is SMNVEV (reference sequence). The CDR3 loop spans 13 amino acids. V lost 5 bases and J 0 bases, leaving 7 bases between the germline ends. Here the CDR3 reads CASSQKANYGYTF. CDR3 bases: TGTGCCAGCAGTCAAAAAGCTAACTATGGCTACACCTTC.

The V gene is TRBV7-8, the J gene TRBJ2-1; TRBD2 agrees at 10 bases. Per germline, CDR1 SGHVS and CDR2 FQNEAQ. The CDR3 is 15 residues long. Trimming at V came to 5 bases and at J to 4 bases, leaving 5 bases not matched to a gene. In DNA, the CDR3 is TGTGCCAGCAGCCACGGACTAGCGGAGTACAATGAGCAGTTCTTC. Its protein product is CASSHGLAEYNEQFF. The variable domain in full, with the rest retrieved from reference TRBV7-8 and TRBJ2-1, is GAGVSQSPRYKVAKRGQDVALRCDPISGHVSLFWYQQALGQGPEFLTYFQNEAQLDKSGLPSDRFFAERPEGSVSTLKIQRTQQEDSAVYLCASSHGLAEYNEQFFGPGTRLTVL.

This clone was picked up a small number of times. V and J are TRBV18 and TRBJ1-4; D remains ambiguous. V was cut by 1 base and J by 3 bases, with 6 bases left in between. From germline, CDR1 is KGHSH and CDR2 LQKENI. The CDR3 has 14 amino acids. For the CDR3, the DNA is TGTGCCAGCTCACCACGGGCAGCTAATGAAAAACTGTTTTTT. This codes for CASSPRAANEKLFF.

The gene calls are TRBV11-2 and TRBJ2-1, with TRBD2 matching 7 bases. Germline V lookup: CDR1 SGHAT, CDR2 FQNNGV. The CDR3 totals 15 residues. J lost 1 base, V lost 5 bases, and 5 bases had no gene match. The CDR3 loop reads CASSPAGVSYNEQFF. The DNA for the CDR3 is TGTGCCAGCAGCCCCGCGGGAGTATCCTACAATGAGCAGTTCTTC.

This clone was found a few times. V gene TRBV6-6 combines with J gene TRBJ1-4; no clear D gene. CDR1 is MNHNY and CDR2 is SVGAGI in the germline V gene (reference sequence). With 6 bases removed from V and 3 bases from J, the gap between germline ends came to 14 bases. The CDR3 sequence is 15 residues long. The CDR3 loop reads CASSPPGWANEKLFF. For the CDR3, the DNA is TGTGCCAGCAGCCCCCCGGGATGGGCTAATGAAAAACTGTTTTTT.

This clone was observed a handful of times. V usage is TRBV13 and J usage is TRBJ2-7, with D possibly being TRBD1 or TRBD2 (5 bases each). Trimming pared 2 bases from V and 6 bases from J, leaving 8 bases between. CDR3 length: 12 amino acids. Germline V lookup: CDR1 PRHDT, CDR2 FYEKMQ (reference sequence). In DNA, the CDR3 is TGTGCCAGCAGCTTATCCGGGGCCGAGCAGTACTTC. It codes for CASSLSGAEQYF. The whole variable domain, filled in from reference TRBV13 and TRBJ2-7, reads AAGVIQSPRHLIKEKRETATLKCYPIPRHDTVYWYQQGPGQDPQFLISFYEKMQSDKGSIPDRFSAQQFSDYHSELNMSSLELGDSALYFCASSLSGAEQYFGPGTRLTVT.

This chain joins TRBV30 and TRBJ2-2; D gene uncertain. The length of the CDR3 is 13 residues. Germline V gene sequence: CDR1 GTSNPN, CDR2 SVGIG (reference sequence). V lost 5 bases and J lost 1, with 8 bases in between. The CDR3 nucleotides are TGTGCCTGGGACGGGTTGAACACCGGGGAGCTGTTTTTT. This encodes CAWDGLNTGELFF.

V and J are TRBV7-9 and TRBJ2-5, with 10 bases identical to TRBD2. Germline CDR1 is SEHNR and CDR2 is FQNEAQ (reference sequence). The CDR3 consists of 14 residues. The ends lost 4 bases at V and 4 bases at J; junction bases unmatched: 3. The CDR3 DNA follows: TGTGCCAGCAGCTCGGGACTAGCGAGAGAGACCCAGTACTTC. Translating it yields CASSSGLARETQYF.

The chain uses TRBV11-3 and TRBJ2-1; 7 bases map to TRBD2. In germline, CDR1 is SGHNT, CDR2 YENEEA. After removal of 5 bases from V and 7 bases from J, the junction contained 20 bases not matched to a gene. The CDR3 is made up of 18 amino acids. CDR3 amino acids: CASSLHLGPPGGVNEQFF. The CDR3 region has the DNA TGTGCCAGCAGCCTCCACCTGGGGCCCCCGGGGGGAGTGAATGAGCAGTTCTTC.

The rearrangement joins TRBV10-3 to TRBJ2-3; D is perhaps TRBD2 (5 bases). The CDR3 sequence is 13 residues long. CDR1 and CDR2 from the germline V gene are ENHRY and SYGVKD. V lost 6 bases to trimming and J lost 0 bases, with 7 bases between them. The CDR3 DNA is TGTGCCATCAGGGGGAGTAGCACAGATACGCAGTATTTT. This sequence encodes CAIRGSSTDTQYF.

This chain uses TRBV6-1 with TRBJ1-5; D is ambiguous. The CDR3 covers 13 residues. CDR1 is MNHNS and CDR2 is SASEGT in the germline V gene. V dropped 1 base and J dropped 7 bases, with 8 bases sitting between them. CDR3 residues: CASSEGSGQPQHF. In DNA, the CDR3 is TGTGCCAGCAGTGAAGGGAGTGGCCAGCCCCAGCATTTT.

This clone was seen only once. This chain links TRBV2 with TRBJ2-7; tentatively, D is TRBD1 or TRBD2 (5 bases each). The CDR3 length is 12 residues. V lost 7 bases and J lost 6, with 13 bases in between. Per the germline V gene, CDR1 is SNHLY and CDR2 is FYNNEI. The DNA of the CDR3 is TGTGCCAGCAAACCGGGGCCGGCCGAGCAGTACTTC. Translation gives CASKPGPAEQYF.

This clone was recorded a few times. This chain uses TRBV6-5 with TRBJ1-1; D not resolved. The V end was cut by 6 bases, the J end by 4 bases, with 9 bases between. This CDR3 region has 12 residues. The germline V gene encodes CDR1 MNHEY and CDR2 SVGAGI. The CDR3 loop is CASSRGRTEAFF. The CDR3 nucleotides are TGTGCCAGCAGCCGAGGACGCACTGAAGCTTTCTTT.

This rearrangement joins TRBV6-6 to TRBJ2-6; D remains ambiguous. Trimming left V 4 bases short and J 3 bases short, with 7 bases between. The germline gives CDR1 MNHNY, CDR2 SVGAGI (reference sequence). The CDR3 totals 14 residues. The CDR3 sequence: CASSLWGGANVLTF. CDR3 in DNA: TGTGCCAGCAGTTTGTGGGGTGGGGCCAACGTCCTGACTTTC.

This chain uses TRBV9 with TRBJ2-7, with 12 nucleotides matching TRBD1. Germline CDR1 reads SGDLS; CDR2 reads YYNGEE. V shed 4 bases and J 4 bases; nucleotides not matched to a gene: 9. The CDR3 runs to 16 residues. The DNA of the CDR3 is TGTGCCAGCAGCATACAGCCGGGACAGGGGGCTTACGAGCAGTACTTC. As protein: CASSIQPGQGAYEQYF. Complete variable domain (other parts from reference TRBV9 and TRBJ2-7): DSGVTQTPKHLITATGQRVTLRCSPRSGDLSVYWYQQSLDQGLQFLIQYYNGEERAKGNILERFSAQQFPDLHSELNLSSLELGDSALYFCASSIQPGQGAYEQYFGPGTRLTVT.

The J gene is TRBJ2-7, the V gene TRBV4-1; the D is unclear. This CDR3 spans 15 amino acids. Deletions cut 4 bases from V and 4 bases from J, with 17 bases between. CDR1 is MGHRA and CDR2 is YSYEKL in the germline V gene. CDR3 bases: TGCGCCAGCAGCCCCCGACATTTGGGTCGGTACGAGCAGTACTTC. Its protein is CASSPRHLGRYEQYF.

The rearrangement joins TRBV6-5 to TRBJ2-2, with TRBD1 matching 8 bases. Germline CDR1 reads MNHEY; CDR2 reads SVGAGI. Trimming took 0 bases from V and 8 from J; bases not matched to a gene: 8. The CDR3 runs to 16 residues. The CDR3 DNA is TGTGCCAGCAGTTACTCCTGGCAGGGGGCGCCTGGGGAGCTGTTTTTT. This gives the protein CASSYSWQGAPGELFF.

The chain couples TRBV5-1 to TRBJ2-7; TRBD1 might be the D (6 bases). The germline CDR1 and CDR2 sequences are SGHRS and YFSETQ. This CDR3 contains 16 residues. Trimming removed 0 bases from V and 0 bases from J, with 13 bases in between. CDR3: CASSLEGTQSSYEQYF. Here the CDR3 DNA reads TGCGCCAGCAGCTTGGAGGGGACACAATCCTCCTACGAGCAGTACTTC.

This chain joins TRBV6-6 and TRBJ2-5, with D uncertain. Per the germline V gene, CDR1 is MNHNY and CDR2 is SVGAGI (reference sequence). Trimming took off 0 bases at V and 9 bases at J, with 5 bases between the two ends. The CDR3 length is 11 residues. CDR3: CASSYSISQYF. CDR3 nucleotides: TGTGCCAGCAGTTACTCGATTTCCCAGTACTTC.

This sequence joins TRBV7-9 and TRBJ2-5, with TRBD2 identical over 15 bases. The CDR3 spans 18 residues. The trim removed 1 base at V and 3 bases at J, leaving 6 bases unmatched. The germline CDR1 and CDR2 sequences are SEHNR and FQNEAQ (reference sequence). This CDR3 reads CASSLVGLAGGTKETQYF. Written as DNA, the CDR3 is TGTGCCAGCAGCTTAGTCGGACTAGCGGGAGGGACGAAAGAGACCCAGTACTTC.

The V and J genes are TRBV6-6 and TRBJ1-1; 7 bases are shared with TRBD1. With V trimmed by 5 bases and J by 2 bases, 8 bases remained unmatched. This CDR3 comprises 15 residues. CDR1 and CDR2 from the germline V gene are MNHNY and SVGAGI (reference sequence). CDR3 sequence reads: CASSPGDRRNTEAFF. CDR3 coding DNA: TGTGCCAGCAGTCCCGGGGACAGACGAAACACTGAAGCTTTCTTT.

By proportion, this clone is medium-sized (0.01 to 0.1%). The chain joins TRBV27 to TRBJ2-7, with TRBD1 matching over 9 bases. This CDR3 is built from 15 residues. Germline loops: CDR1 MNHEY, CDR2 SMNVEV (reference sequence). V lost 4 bases to trimming and J lost 9 bases; unmatched junction nucleotides: 13. The CDR3 loop reads CASSSNVGQGIAQYF. CDR3 sequence (DNA): TGTGCCAGCAGTTCAAACGTGGGACAGGGAATTGCGCAGTACTTC.

The V and J genes are TRBV6-5 and TRBJ2-2; D uncertain. V was clipped by 7 bases and J by 5 bases, with 11 bases between them. The CDR3 consists of 13 residues. Germline V lookup: CDR1 MNHEY, CDR2 SVGAGI. CDR3 nucleotides: TGTGCCAGCAAGGTCGAGGTAACCGGGGAGCTGTTTTTT. Amino acid sequence: CASKVEVTGELFF.